These 23 T cell receptor beta chains originate from one sample sequenced in a study of blood T cells in healthy people across ages. The second PCR ran roughly 7 to 12 cycles with a sample-barcoded 5' primer and J-beta primers. TCRdb independently ran MiXCR on the 5' RACE reads; one entry per CDR3 protein. The sample comprises about 1.5 million distinct CDR3 sequences, approximately 42% of which are singletons, and about 4% rests with the top ten. The sample was blood. These receptors all come from a woman aged 18-29 years in good health.

V and J are TRBV7-9 and TRBJ2-5; D gene unclear. From germline, CDR1 is SEHNR and CDR2 FQNEAQ (reference sequence). V dropped 3 bases and J dropped 4 bases, with 12 bases sitting between them. The CDR3 is made up of 14 amino acids. The chain's CDR3 is CASSFPLSGETQYF. CDR3 in DNA: TGTGCCAGCAGCTTCCCCCTCTCAGGAGAGACCCAGTACTTC.

The chain has TRBV7-2 and TRBJ2-1; unclear D gene. The CDR3 contains 15 residues. Trimming cost V 1 base and J 9 bases, with 16 bases left between them. Germline V gene sequence: CDR1 SGHTA, CDR2 FQGNSA. CDR3 protein: CASSLVVWAQSEQFF. The CDR3 DNA reads TGTGCCAGCAGCTTAGTAGTGTGGGCCCAATCTGAGCAGTTCTTC.

CDR3 residues: CSPGLETGEQFF. The CDR3 DNA is TGCAGCCCCGGCTTGGAGACCGGTGAGCAGTTCTTC. The chain uses TRBV29-1 and TRBJ2-1; D remains unclear. Trimming stripped 8 bases from V and 9 bases from J, with 17 bases between. CDR1 SQVTM and CDR2 ANQGSEA come from the germline V gene. The CDR3 extends over 12 amino acids.

This clonotype was detected only a few times. The genes are TRBV10-3 and TRBJ2-3; D call uncertain. Trimming took 0 bases from V and 4 from J, leaving 5 bases between them. Germline V lookup: CDR1 ENHRY, CDR2 SYGVKD. The CDR3 extends over 13 amino acids. The CDR3 reads CAISESGADTQYF. The CDR3 region has the DNA TGTGCCATCAGTGAGTCGGGTGCAGATACGCAGTATTTT.

This clonotype was picked up a small number of times. The chain employs TRBV7-2 and TRBJ1-1; D might be TRBD1 (6 bases). The CDR3 totals 13 residues. V was clipped by 1 base and J by 9 bases, with 12 bases between them. Germline CDR1 SGHTA, CDR2 FQGNSA. The CDR3 DNA is TGTGCCAGCAGCTTAGAAGGGGGAAACCAAGCTTTCTTT. Translated: CASSLEGGNQAFF.

The chain employs TRBV5-1 and TRBJ1-2; D is possibly TRBD1 (6 bases). The CDR3 runs 15 residues. Trimming shortened V by 0 bases and J by 4 bases, and 13 bases separated the two germline ends. Per germline, CDR1 SGHRS and CDR2 YFSETQ. The DNA of the CDR3 is TGCGCCAGCAGCTTGGCCAGGGGACTCATCTATGGCTACACCTTC. Protein product: CASSLARGLIYGYTF.

The chain couples TRBV4-3 to TRBJ2-3; no clear D. Germline-derived CDR1 and CDR2 are LGHNA and YSLEER. The CDR3 loop spans 17 amino acids. The ends were cut back, 0 bases at V and 0 bases at J, with 13 bases in the middle. The CDR3 region is CASSQEDVQSSTDTQYF. The CDR3, as DNA: TGCGCCAGCAGCCAAGAAGATGTACAATCTAGCACAGATACGCAGTATTTT.

This clonotype was seen a few times. The chain couples TRBV4-3 to TRBJ2-4, with 7 nucleotides matching TRBD1. CDR1 is LGHNA, CDR2 YSLEER, per germline. The V and J ends lost 1 base and 6 bases, in that order; junction bases with no gene match: 6. The CDR3 has 15 residues. The chain's CDR3 is CASSQGATGRNIQYF. The CDR3, as DNA: TGCGCCAGCAGCCAAGGAGCGACAGGGAGAAACATTCAGTACTTC.

The chain links TRBV28 to TRBJ2-3; D is uncertain. Germline V CDR1 and CDR2: MDHEN, SYDVKM. The CDR3 runs 15 residues. The V end was cut by 7 bases, the J end by 1 base, with 15 bases between. The CDR3 DNA sequence: TGTGCCAGCAACCTCATCGGGTCCCGCACAGATACGCAGTATTTT. This gives the protein CASNLIGSRTDTQYF.

Only a few counts were recorded for this clonotype. J is TRBJ2-1 and V is TRBV3-1; 10 bases line up with TRBD2. V dropped 0 bases and J dropped 5; count of bases not matched to a gene: 7. The CDR3 runs to 17 residues. From germline, CDR1 is LGHDT and CDR2 YNNKEL (reference sequence). The CDR3 nucleotides read TGTGCCAGCAGCCAAGACCCCCGGCTAGCGGGAGACAATGAGCAGTTCTTC. Protein product: CASSQDPRLAGDNEQFF.

This clonotype was counted many times. Mismatch with germline at one junction end may stem from a read error. The gene calls are TRBV5-1 and TRBJ2-7; D gene unclear. Germline V gives CDR1 SGHRS, CDR2 YFSETQ. This CDR3 is built from 13 residues. CDR3 DNA: TGTGCCAGCAGCTTAGGTGGATACAATGAGCAGTACTTC. As protein: CASSLGGYNEQYF.

This clonotype occurred many times. V is TRBV12-3 or TRBV12-4 and J is TRBJ2-3, with 9 bases aligning to TRBD2. V shed 8 bases and J 2 bases; nucleotides not matched to a gene: 5. The CDR3 covers 14 residues. This chain's CDR3 is CASLTSGHTDTQYF. CDR3 sequence (DNA): TGTGCCAGCTTGACTAGCGGCCACACAGATACGCAGTATTTT.

This clonotype was seen more than once but under ten times. The chain links TRBV6-5 to TRBJ1-4, with 11 positions matching TRBD1. V shed 8 bases, J shed 4 bases, and the junction held 3 bases outside the gene matches. Germline values: CDR1 MNHEY, CDR2 SVGAGI. The CDR3 extends over 14 amino acids. In DNA, the CDR3 is TGTGCCAGCGGGGGACAGGGGGTTAATGAAAAACTGTTTTTT. It translates to CASGGQGVNEKLFF.

The rearrangement links TRBV7-9 to TRBJ1-5; possible D gene TRBD1, 5 bases. CDR3 size: 15 residues. Trimming took off 4 bases at V and 3 bases at J, with 13 bases between the two ends. Germline V gene lookup returns CDR1 SEHNR and CDR2 FQNEAQ (reference sequence). The DNA of the CDR3 is TGTGCCAGCAGCTGCGGAAGGGGAGACAATCAGCCCCAGCATTTT. Translation gives CASSCGRGDNQPQHF.

The chain employs TRBV7-3 and TRBJ1-2; no reliable D call. The CDR3 is made up of 13 amino acids. From germline, CDR1 is SGHTA and CDR2 FQGTGA. Between the trimmed V and J ends, which lost 2 bases and 3 bases, there was a span of 7 bases. CDR3 in amino acids: CASSLPEYYGYTF. The CDR3 nucleotides are TGTGCCAGCAGCTTACCGGAATACTATGGCTACACCTTC.

CDR3: CSATNAQETQYF. In nucleotides, the CDR3 is TGCAGTGCTACAAACGCTCAAGAGACCCAGTACTTC. The chain joins TRBV20-1 to TRBJ2-5; no clear D. The V and J ends lost 4 bases and 2 bases respectively, with 8 bases between them. The CDR3 length is 12 residues. In germline, CDR1 is DFQATT, CDR2 SNEGSKA (reference sequence).

The chain carries TRBV6-6 and TRBJ1-4; D is undetermined. Trimming pared 7 bases from V and 1 base from J, leaving 13 bases between. The CDR3 sequence is 15 residues long. In germline, CDR1 is MNHNY, CDR2 SVGAGI (reference sequence). The CDR3 coding sequence is TGTGCCAGCACCTCAAGGGAGAGAACTAATGAAAAACTGTTTTTT. Translation: CASTSRERTNEKLFF.

This clonotype was counted ten times or more. The gene calls are TRBV29-1 and TRBJ2-3; D is unresolved. V lost 5 bases and J 0 bases, leaving 6 bases between the germline ends. The CDR3 is 12 amino acids. CDR1 and CDR2 from the germline V gene are SQVTM and ANQGSEA. The chain's CDR3 is CSVYTSTDTQYF. The CDR3 nucleotides are TGCAGCGTTTACACTAGCACAGATACGCAGTATTTT.

This chain joins TRBV27 and TRBJ1-2; weak D call: TRBD1 (5 bases). Trimming pared 2 bases from V and 8 bases from J, leaving 15 bases between. The CDR3 totals 14 residues. Germline-derived CDR1 and CDR2 are MNHEY and SMNVEV (reference sequence). The CDR3 DNA follows: TGTGCCAGCAGTTTAAGTGCGGGGCTCTGGGGCTACACCTTC. This encodes CASSLSAGLWGYTF.

Concerning this clonotype itself: A much more abundant neighbour one base away suggests this may be a read error. V usage is TRBV12-3 or TRBV12-4 and J usage is TRBJ2-7, with a possible D match to TRBD2 (6 bases). V was shortened by 5 bases and J by 3 bases, with 11 bases between the two germline ends. The CDR3 is made up of 13 amino acids. CDR3 residues: CASSVVRGYEQYF. The CDR3 DNA follows: TGTGCCAGCAGTGTAGTGCGGGGCTACGAGCAGTACTTC.

A few counts support this clonotype. V and J are TRBV29-1 and TRBJ1-1; D ambiguous. The CDR3 has 15 amino acids. V was trimmed by 5 bases and J by 4 bases, leaving 20 bases between them. The germline gives CDR1 SQVTM, CDR2 ANQGSEA. In DNA, the CDR3 is TGCAGCGTTCATACGCCCCGGGCAGTCTCCACTGAAGCTTTCTTT. Amino acids: CSVHTPRAVSTEAFF.

This chain connects TRBV20-1 to TRBJ2-3, with 10 bases identical to TRBD2. This CDR3 comprises 15 residues. J lost 3 bases, V lost 6 bases, and 9 bases had no gene match. CDR1 and CDR2 (germline): DFQATT, SNEGSKA (reference sequence). The CDR3 DNA reads TGCAGTGCCGCACAGCCTAGCGGGAGAACAGATACGCAGTATTTT. This sequence encodes CSAAQPSGRTDTQYF.

V is TRBV5-1 and J is TRBJ2-7; maybe TRBD2 (6 bases). Germline-derived CDR1 and CDR2 are SGHRS and YFSETQ. This CDR3 region has 16 residues. V was cut by 2 bases and J by 0 bases, with 15 bases left in between. CDR3 nucleotides: TGCGCCAGCAGCTTAGGATCGGGGGTAGCCTCCTACGAGCAGTACTTC. This translates into CASSLGSGVASYEQYF. The whole variable domain, remainder taken from reference TRBV5-1 and TRBJ2-7, is KAGVTQTPRYLIKTRGQQVTLSCSPISGHRSVSWYQQTPGQGLQFLFEYFSETQRNKGNFPGRFSGRQFSNSRSEMNVSTLELGDSALYLCASSLGSGVASYEQYFGPGTRLTVT.